This TCR beta chain was profiled in a study of blood T cells in healthy people across ages. Study-wide results and limits: Long-lived donors carried more naive CD4+ cells and greater diversity than aged donors.

The CDR3 is 15 residues long. V was cut by 7 bases and J by 4 bases, with 19 bases left in between. Germline CDR1 reads WSHSY; CDR2 reads SAAADI. A second about 7 to 11 cycle PCR used barcoded and J-beta primers. TCRdb reprocessed the 5' RACE reads via MiXCR and lists one record per CDR3 protein. The data hold hundreds of thousands of distinct CDR3 sequences, with less than 40% observed a single time. Around 9.5 milliliters of peripheral blood were drawn from each donor. Worth noting for this clonotype: The target antigen is unknown.

Sequenced material: blood. The TCR sequence derives from a woman of 80 years or more in good health. The chain couples TRBV10-2 to TRBJ1-2; maybe TRBD1 (6 bases). Here the CDR3 reads CASTVLGGGGYGYTF. DNA for the CDR3: TGCGCCAGCACCGTCCTGGGGGGGGGCGGCTATGGCTACACCTTC.